This T cell receptor (beta chain) emerged from a study of cytomegalovirus exposure and HLA in healthy donors. Findings of the study overall: Among TCR beta chains of equal frequency, HLA-associated ones were more clonally expanded in a later analysis. In a later analysis, parvovirus B19, influenza, CMV and Epstein-Barr virus appeared linked to several top co-occurrence clusters. In an earlier analysis, about 87% or about 30%: the productive usage of most TCR beta V segments.

The CDR3 has 14 residues. The V gene end was trimmed by 1 base and the J gene end by 9 bases; junction bases not matched to a gene: 4. CDR1 is SGDLS, CDR2 YYNGEE, per germline. With regard to this clone: As yet, its antigen is unknown.

With 60 Vbeta and 13 Jbeta primers, the PCR was carried out. Produced via immunoSEQ multiplex PCR; TCRdb's table is partial and in-frame only. This sample yields roughly 150,000 clones, of which 82% are seen a single time; approximately 6.3% belongs to the top ten. Sequencing was done on a sample of PBMCs. The chain joins TRBV9 to TRBJ2-1, with 10 bases lining up with TRBD2. This sequence originates from a woman aged 50 to 60 in good health and CMV-seropositive. The CDR3: CASSVLTSGVEQFF. The CDR3 region has the DNA TGTGCCAGCAGCGTATTAACTAGCGGGGTTGAGCAGTTCTTC.